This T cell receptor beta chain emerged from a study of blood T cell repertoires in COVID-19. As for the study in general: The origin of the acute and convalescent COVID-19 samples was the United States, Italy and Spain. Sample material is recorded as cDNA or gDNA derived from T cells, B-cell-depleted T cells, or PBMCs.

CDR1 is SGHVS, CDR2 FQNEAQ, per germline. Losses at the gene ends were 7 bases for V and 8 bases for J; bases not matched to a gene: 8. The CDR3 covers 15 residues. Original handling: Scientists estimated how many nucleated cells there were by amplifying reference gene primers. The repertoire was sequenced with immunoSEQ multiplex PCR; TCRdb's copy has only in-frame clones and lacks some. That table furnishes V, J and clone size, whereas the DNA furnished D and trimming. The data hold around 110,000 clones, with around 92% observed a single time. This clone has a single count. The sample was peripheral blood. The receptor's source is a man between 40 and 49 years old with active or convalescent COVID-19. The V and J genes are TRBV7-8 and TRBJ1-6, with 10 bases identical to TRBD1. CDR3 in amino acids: CASTQGDRGHSPLHF. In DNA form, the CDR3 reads TGTGCCAGCACCCAGGGCGACAGGGGGCATTCACCCCTCCACTTT. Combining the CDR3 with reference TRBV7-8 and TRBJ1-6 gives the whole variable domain GAGVSQSPRYKVAKRGQDVALRCDPISGHVSLFWYQQALGQGPEFLTYFQNEAQLDKSGLPSDRFFAERPEGSVSTLKIQRTQQEDSAVYLCASTQGDRGHSPLHFGNGTRLTVT.